These 17 T cell receptor beta chains originate from one sample sequenced in a study of cytomegalovirus exposure and HLA in healthy donors. This PCR relied on a set of 60 Vbeta primers and 13 Jbeta primers. TCRdb's copy holds only in-frame clones and misses some; the assay was immunoSEQ multiplex PCR. The sample comprises 95,000 to 150,000 clones, approximately 10% of which are singletons, and approximately 4.4% rests with the top ten. Sequenced: PBMCs. The receptors shown here come from a woman younger than 30 in good health and CMV-seropositive.

The rearrangement uses TRBV19 and TRBJ1-2; unclear D gene. Trimming shortened V by 4 bases and J by 6 bases, and 21 bases separated the two germline ends. The CDR3 has 16 amino acids. Germline V gene sequence: CDR1 LNHDA, CDR2 SQIVND (reference sequence). The CDR3 is CASSTTSGRGSHGYTF. For the CDR3, the DNA is TGTGCCAGTAGTACAACCTCTGGTCGGGGATCCCATGGCTACACCTTC.

The chain recombines TRBV30 with TRBJ1-1; D ambiguous. The germline V gene encodes CDR1 GTSNPN and CDR2 SVGIG (reference sequence). V dropped 2 bases and J dropped 12 bases, with 13 bases sitting between them. The CDR3 length is 11 residues. CDR3 amino acids: CAWSTSLVTFF. CDR3 nucleotides: TGTGCCTGGAGTACGAGCCTCGTGACTTTCTTT.

This clone occurred a few times. The V call is TRBV11-3, the J call TRBJ2-3; TRBD2 is a possible D gene (5 bases). This CDR3 is built from 15 residues. From germline, CDR1 is SGHNT and CDR2 YENEEA. Trimming removed 2 bases at V and 3 bases at J, with 12 bases between. The DNA of the CDR3 is TGTGCCAGCAGCTTATTTGGAGCGGAAACAGATACGCAGTATTTT. This encodes CASSLFGAETDTQYF.

V usage is TRBV21-1 and J usage is TRBJ1-2; whether TRBD1, the table's D call, matches the DNA was not checked. TRBV21-1 constitutes a pseudogene. There are 14 residues in the CDR3. Here the CDR3 reads CASRGQEEKYGYTF. In DNA, the CDR3 is TGTGCCAGCCGAGGACAGGAGGAAAAATATGGCTACACCTTC.

This clone has only a few counts. This chain joins TRBV30 and TRBJ2-7, with D unclear. There are 13 residues in the CDR3. V shed 3 bases and J shed 4 bases, with 13 bases lying between them. From germline, CDR1 is GTSNPN and CDR2 SVGIG (reference sequence). CDR3 sequence (DNA): TGTGCCTGGAGCGTGGCGACTTGGTACGAGCAGTACTTC. Its translation: CAWSVATWYEQYF.

V usage is TRBV4-1 and J usage is TRBJ2-5; TRBD2 agrees at 10 bases. V shed 3 bases, J shed 1 base, and the junction held 8 bases outside the gene matches. The germline CDR1 and CDR2 sequences are MGHRA and YSYEKL. This CDR3 is built from 17 residues. The CDR3 is CASSQARRTSGQETQYF. DNA of the CDR3: TGCGCCAGCAGCCAGGCCAGAAGGACTAGCGGCCAAGAGACCCAGTACTTC.

This clone appeared a few times. CDR3 nucleotide sequence: TGTGCCAGCAGGGTTAGCGGGACCCTCTCCTACAATGAGCAGTTCTTC. Translated, it gives CASRVSGTLSYNEQFF. This chain links TRBV27 with TRBJ2-1; 8 bases match TRBD2. Trimming removed 6 bases from V and 0 bases from J; junction bases left unmatched: 7. This CDR3 has 16 residues. Germline V CDR1 and CDR2: MNHEY, SMNVEV (reference sequence).

This clone was observed a few times. This chain joins TRBV7-2 and TRBJ2-5; TRBD2 agrees at 14 bases. The length of the CDR3 is 17 residues. Germline CDR1 is SGHTA and CDR2 is FQGNSA. The ends lost 6 bases at V and 5 bases at J; junction bases unmatched: 11. CDR3 loop: CASSQEGGLAGVETQYF. The DNA of the CDR3 is TGTGCCAGCAGTCAAGAGGGGGGACTAGCGGGAGTCGAGACCCAGTACTTC.

CDR3 amino acids: CASSPGENTEAFF. CDR3 nucleotide sequence: TGTGCCAGCAGCCCGGGGGAGAACACTGAAGCTTTCTTT. The rearrangement joins TRBV5-8 to TRBJ1-1, with a tentative D call TRBD1 (5 bases). The CDR3 sequence is 13 residues long. The germline gives CDR1 SGHTS, CDR2 YDEGEE. V was cut by 4 bases and J by 1 base, with 8 bases left in between.

The genes are TRBV18 and TRBJ2-3; D not resolved. Trimming pared 6 bases from V and 2 bases from J, leaving 6 bases between. The germline gives CDR1 KGHSH, CDR2 LQKENI. The CDR3 has 12 residues. CDR3 protein: CASSIYTDTQYF. Written as DNA, the CDR3 is TGTGCCAGCTCCATCTACACAGATACGCAGTATTTT.

The rearrangement links TRBV6-1 to TRBJ1-2, with D perhaps matching TRBD1 (5 bases). V was pared by 1 base and J by 7 bases, with 13 bases between. The CDR3 totals 14 residues. From germline, CDR1 is MNHNS and CDR2 SASEGT. This CDR3 is CASSEGTRFGGYTF. CDR3 bases: TGTGCCAGCAGTGAAGGGACACGGTTCGGTGGCTACACCTTC.

This sequence joins TRBV25-1 and TRBJ2-1, with D possibly matching TRBD1 (5 bases). Germline V gene lookup returns CDR1 MGHDK and CDR2 SYGVNS. CDR3 length: 13 residues. V gave up 2 bases and J gave up 6 bases, with 8 bases separating them. The DNA for the CDR3 is TGTGCCAGCAGTGAAGGGGCCACCAATGAGCAGTTCTTC. Amino acids: CASSEGATNEQFF.

This sequence joins TRBV19 and TRBJ2-7, with 9 bases fitting TRBD2. The J segment lost 3 bases and the V segment lost 6 bases, leaving 15 bases of the junction unmatched. The CDR3 is 17 amino acids. CDR1 and CDR2 from the germline V gene are LNHDA and SQIVND (reference sequence). The CDR3 nucleotides are TGTGCCAGTAGGACGGCTAGCGGGACCGGAGGGATCTACGAGCAGTACTTC. Encoded protein: CASRTASGTGGIYEQYF.

This clone was observed a handful of times. The CDR3 region is CASSWVGGVEAEQYF. DNA of the CDR3: TGTGCCAGCAGCTGGGTGGGGGGGGTGGAGGCCGAGCAGTACTTC. The chain uses TRBV5-4 and TRBJ2-7; TRBD2 matches at 7 bases. In germline, CDR1 is SGHNT, CDR2 YYREEE (reference sequence). The V and J ends lost 3 bases and 6 bases, in that order; junction bases with no gene match: 12. The CDR3 is 15 residues long. Complete variable domain (other parts from reference TRBV5-4 and TRBJ2-7): ETGVTQSPTHLIKTRGQQVTLRCSSQSGHNTVSWYQQALGQGPQFIFQYYREEENGRGNFPPRFSGLQFPNYSSELNVNALELDDSALYLCASSWVGGVEAEQYFGPGTRLTVT.

The rearrangement uses TRBV2 and TRBJ2-3; 8 bases map to TRBD2. The V gene end was trimmed by 8 bases and the J gene end by 1 base; junction bases not matched to a gene: 8. The CDR3 totals 15 residues. Germline CDR1 is SNHLY and CDR2 is FYNNEI. Written as DNA, the CDR3 is TGTGCCAGCGTCCAGCGGGAGTTCGGCACAGATACGCAGTATTTT. It specifies CASVQREFGTDTQYF.

This clone was observed a few times. The V call is TRBV7-2, the J call TRBJ2-3; weak D call: TRBD2 (5 bases). Per the germline V gene, CDR1 is SGHTA and CDR2 is FQGNSA. V lost 5 bases and J lost 4, with 16 bases in between. The CDR3 covers 15 residues. The CDR3 sequence is CASSHFGGSADTQYF. In DNA form, the CDR3 reads TGTGCCAGCAGCCACTTTGGAGGTTCGGCAGATACGCAGTATTTT. The variable domain in full, completed from reference TRBV7-2 and TRBJ2-3, reads GAGVSQSPSNKVTEKGKDVELRCDPISGHTALYWYRQSLGQGLEFLIYFQGNSAPDKSGLPSDRFSAERTGGSVSTLTIQRTQQEDSAVYLCASSHFGGSADTQYFGPGTRLTVL.

Only a few counts were recorded for this clone. V usage is TRBV9 and J usage is TRBJ1-1; no clear D gene. The CDR3 length is 14 residues. Trimming removed 0 bases from V and 4 bases from J, with 10 bases in between. Germline V gene lookup returns CDR1 SGDLS and CDR2 YYNGEE. The DNA of the CDR3 is TGTGCCAGCAGCGTAGGGGGAGAAGGCACTGAAGCTTTCTTT. Translating gives CASSVGGEGTEAFF.